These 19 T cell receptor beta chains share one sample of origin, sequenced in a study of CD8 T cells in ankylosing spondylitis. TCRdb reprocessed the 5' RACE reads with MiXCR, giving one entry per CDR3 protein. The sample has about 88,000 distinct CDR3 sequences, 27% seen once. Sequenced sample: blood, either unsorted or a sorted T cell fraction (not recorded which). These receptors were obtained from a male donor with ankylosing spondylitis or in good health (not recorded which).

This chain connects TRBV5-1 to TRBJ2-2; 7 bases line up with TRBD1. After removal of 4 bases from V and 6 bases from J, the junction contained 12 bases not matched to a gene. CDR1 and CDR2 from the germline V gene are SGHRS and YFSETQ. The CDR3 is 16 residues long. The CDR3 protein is CASSPGDSGFPGELFF. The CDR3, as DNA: TGCGCCAGCAGCCCTGGGGACAGTGGCTTCCCCGGGGAGCTGTTTTTT.

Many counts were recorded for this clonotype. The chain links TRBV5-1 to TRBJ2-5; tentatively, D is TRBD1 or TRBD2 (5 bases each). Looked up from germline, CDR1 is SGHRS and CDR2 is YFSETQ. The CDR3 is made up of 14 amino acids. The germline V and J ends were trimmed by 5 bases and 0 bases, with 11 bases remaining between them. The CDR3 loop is CASRRDPYQETQYF. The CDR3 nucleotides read TGCGCCAGCAGACGGGACCCTTACCAAGAGACCCAGTACTTC.

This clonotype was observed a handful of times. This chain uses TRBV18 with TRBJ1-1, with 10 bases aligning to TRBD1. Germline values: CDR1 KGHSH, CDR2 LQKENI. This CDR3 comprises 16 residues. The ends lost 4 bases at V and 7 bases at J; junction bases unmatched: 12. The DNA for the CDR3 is TGTGCCAGCTCACGTGACAGGGGGCGTACGTACTTTGAAGCTTTCTTT. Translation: CASSRDRGRTYFEAFF.

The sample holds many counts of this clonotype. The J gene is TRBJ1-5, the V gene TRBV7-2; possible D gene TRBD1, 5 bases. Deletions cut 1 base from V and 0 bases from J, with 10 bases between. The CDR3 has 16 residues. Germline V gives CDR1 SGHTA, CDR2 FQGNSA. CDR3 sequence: CASSLGGVGSNQPQHF. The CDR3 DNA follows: TGTGCCAGCAGCTTAGGAGGGGTAGGTAGCAATCAGCCCCAGCATTTT.

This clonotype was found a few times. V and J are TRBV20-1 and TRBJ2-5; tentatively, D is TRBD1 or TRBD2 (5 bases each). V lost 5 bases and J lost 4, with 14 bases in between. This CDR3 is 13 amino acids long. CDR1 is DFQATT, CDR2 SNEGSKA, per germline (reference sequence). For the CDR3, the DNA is TGCAGTGCTCTGAAAGGGACCGCAGAGACCCAGTACTTC. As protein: CSALKGTAETQYF.

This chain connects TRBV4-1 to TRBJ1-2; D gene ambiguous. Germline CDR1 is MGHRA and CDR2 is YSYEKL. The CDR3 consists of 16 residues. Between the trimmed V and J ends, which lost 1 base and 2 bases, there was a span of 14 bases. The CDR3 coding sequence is TGCGCCAGCAGCCAAGCGGAACAGAGAAGCAACTATGGCTACACCTTC. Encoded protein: CASSQAEQRSNYGYTF.

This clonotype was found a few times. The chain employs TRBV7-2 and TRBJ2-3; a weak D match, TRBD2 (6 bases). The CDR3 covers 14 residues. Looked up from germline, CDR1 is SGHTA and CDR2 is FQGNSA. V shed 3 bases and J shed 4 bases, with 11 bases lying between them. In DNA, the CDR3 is TGTGCCAGCAGCTTCCAGTCGGGGGCAGATACGCAGTATTTT. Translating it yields CASSFQSGADTQYF. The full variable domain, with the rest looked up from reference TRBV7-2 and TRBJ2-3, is GAGVSQSPSNKVTEKGKDVELRCDPISGHTALYWYRQSLGQGLEFLIYFQGNSAPDKSGLPSDRFSAERTGGSVSTLTIQRTQQEDSAVYLCASSFQSGADTQYFGPGTRLTVL.

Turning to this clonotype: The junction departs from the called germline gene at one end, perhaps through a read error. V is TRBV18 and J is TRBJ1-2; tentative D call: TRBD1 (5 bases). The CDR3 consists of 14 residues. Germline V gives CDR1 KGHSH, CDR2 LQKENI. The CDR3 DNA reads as TGTGCCAGCTCACCGGGGGGACTCAGCTATGGCTACCCCTTC. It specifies CASSPGGLSYGYPF.

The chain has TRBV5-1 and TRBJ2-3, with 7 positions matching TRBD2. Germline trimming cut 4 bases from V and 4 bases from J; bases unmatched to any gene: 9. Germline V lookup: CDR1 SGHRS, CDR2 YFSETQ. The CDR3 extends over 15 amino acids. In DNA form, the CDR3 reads TGCGCCAGCAGCGAGAGGGCGGGAGTCCCAGATACGCAGTATTTT. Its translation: CASSERAGVPDTQYF.

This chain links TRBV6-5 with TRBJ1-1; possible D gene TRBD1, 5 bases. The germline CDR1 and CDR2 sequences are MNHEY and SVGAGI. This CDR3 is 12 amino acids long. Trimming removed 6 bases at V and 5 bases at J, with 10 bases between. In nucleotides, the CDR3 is TGTGCCAGCAGAGAGGAGGGGACTGAAGCTTTCTTT. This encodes CASREEGTEAFF.

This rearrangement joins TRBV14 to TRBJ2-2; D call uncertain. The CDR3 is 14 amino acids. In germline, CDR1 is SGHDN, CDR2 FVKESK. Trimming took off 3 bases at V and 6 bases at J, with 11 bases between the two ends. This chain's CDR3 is CASSQARISGELFF. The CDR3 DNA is TGTGCCAGCAGCCAGGCCCGGATTTCCGGGGAGCTGTTTTTT.

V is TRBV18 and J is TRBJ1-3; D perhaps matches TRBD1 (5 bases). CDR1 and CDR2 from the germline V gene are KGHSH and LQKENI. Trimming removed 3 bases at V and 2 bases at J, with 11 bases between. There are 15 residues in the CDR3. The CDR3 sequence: CASSPGTDTGNTIYF. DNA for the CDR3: TGTGCCAGCTCACCCGGGACTGATACTGGAAACACCATATATTTT.

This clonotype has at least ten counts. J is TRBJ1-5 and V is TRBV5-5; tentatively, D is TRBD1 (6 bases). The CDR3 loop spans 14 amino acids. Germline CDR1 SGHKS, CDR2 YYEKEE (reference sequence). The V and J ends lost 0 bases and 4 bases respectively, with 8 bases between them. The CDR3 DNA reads TGTGCCAGCAGCTTGGGGACAGAGAATCAGCCCCAGCATTTT. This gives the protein CASSLGTENQPQHF.

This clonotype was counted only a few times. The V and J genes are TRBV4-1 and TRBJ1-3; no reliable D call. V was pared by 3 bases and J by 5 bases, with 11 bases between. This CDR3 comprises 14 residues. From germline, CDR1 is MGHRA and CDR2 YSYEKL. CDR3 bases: TGCGCCAGCAGCCAGGCTGAAGTACGAAACACCATATATTTT. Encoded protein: CASSQAEVRNTIYF.

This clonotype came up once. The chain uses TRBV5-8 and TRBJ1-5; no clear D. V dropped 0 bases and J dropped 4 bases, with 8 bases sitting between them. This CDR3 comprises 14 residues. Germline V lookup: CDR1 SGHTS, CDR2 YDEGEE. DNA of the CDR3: TGTGCCAGCAGCTTGGCGACAAGGAATCAGCCCCAGCATTTT. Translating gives CASSLATRNQPQHF.

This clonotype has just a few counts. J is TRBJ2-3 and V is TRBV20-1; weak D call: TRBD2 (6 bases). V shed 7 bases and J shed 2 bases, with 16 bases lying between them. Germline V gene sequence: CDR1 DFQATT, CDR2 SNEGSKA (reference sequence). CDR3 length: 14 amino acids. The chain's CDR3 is CSESGLSITDTQYF. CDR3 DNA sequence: TGCAGTGAGTCGGGACTCAGTATCACAGATACGCAGTATTTT.

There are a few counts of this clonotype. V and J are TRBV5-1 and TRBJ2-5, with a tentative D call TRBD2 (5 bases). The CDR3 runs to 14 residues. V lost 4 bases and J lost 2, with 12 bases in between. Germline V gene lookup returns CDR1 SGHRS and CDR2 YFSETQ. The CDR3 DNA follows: TGCGCCAGCAGCCAGAGGGCATCACAAGAGACCCAGTACTTC. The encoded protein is CASSQRASQETQYF.

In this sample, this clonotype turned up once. DNA of the CDR3: TGCGCCAGCAGCCAAGGCCTGGGAGGAAACACCATATATTTT. This encodes CASSQGLGGNTIYF. This chain links TRBV4-1 with TRBJ1-3; no clear D gene. From germline, CDR1 is MGHRA and CDR2 YSYEKL. V lost 1 base and J lost 4, with 8 bases in between. The CDR3 runs 14 residues.

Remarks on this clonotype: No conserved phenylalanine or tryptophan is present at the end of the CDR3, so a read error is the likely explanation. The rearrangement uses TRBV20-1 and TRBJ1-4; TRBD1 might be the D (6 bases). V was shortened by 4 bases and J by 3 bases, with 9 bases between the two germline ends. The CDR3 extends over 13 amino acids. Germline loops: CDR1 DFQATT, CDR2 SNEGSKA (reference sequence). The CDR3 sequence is CSAKGGPNEKLFS. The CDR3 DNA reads TGCAGTGCTAAGGGGGGCCCTAATGAAAAACTGTTTTCT.